The 2 T cell receptor beta chains in this list originate from one sample, sequenced in a study of blood T cell repertoires in COVID-19. The protocol was immunoSEQ multiplex PCR, while the TCRdb copy is restricted to in-frame clones and leaves out a portion. The table has some 50,000 clones, approximately 90% seen once. The sample was peripheral blood. The receptors shown here come from a man in his forties with acute or convalescent COVID-19.

This sequence joins TRBV5-1 and TRBJ2-3; 14 bases are a match to TRBD2. V shed 4 bases and J 4 bases; nucleotides not matched to a gene: 5. This CDR3 has 16 amino acids. Germline CDR1 reads SGHRS; CDR2 reads YFSETQ. In nucleotides, the CDR3 is TGCGCCAGCAGCACGACTAGCGGGAGGGTTCCAGATACGCAGTATTTT. Residues: CASSTTSGRVPDTQYF.

The chain couples TRBV30 to TRBJ2-7, with TRBD1 as a possible D gene (6 bases). From germline, CDR1 is GTSNPN and CDR2 SVGIG (reference sequence). Trimming pared 4 bases from V and 7 bases from J, leaving 26 bases between. There are 16 residues in the CDR3. CDR3 region: CAWTLLRDKGLGEQYF. CDR3 DNA: TGTGCCTGGACCCTACTCCGGGACAAAGGGTTGGGGGAGCAGTACTTC.